This T cell receptor beta chain was found in a study of cytomegalovirus exposure and HLA in healthy donors. A remark on this clone: Its specificity is not known.

Produced via immunoSEQ multiplex PCR; TCRdb's table is partial and in-frame only. The sample shows approximately 220,000 clones, 85% to 95% of them seen only once. Germline values: CDR1 SGHRS, CDR2 YFSETQ. This CDR3 comprises 16 residues. The V gene end was trimmed by 4 bases and the J gene end by 3 bases; junction bases not matched to a gene: 4. Study-wide results and limits: Cytomegalovirus status, reportedly, was diagnosed with high specificity and sensitivity by the classifier. The study found most TCR sequences rare, yet found some public TCRs in many donors.

This clonotype originated in a young woman in good health and CMV-seronegative. The chain recombines TRBV5-1 with TRBJ2-1, with 13 bases fitting TRBD2. Sequencing was done on a sample of PBMCs. In DNA form, the CDR3 reads TGCGCCAGCAGCCACAGGACTAGCGGGAGCTACAATGAGCAGTTCTTC. Translated, it gives CASSHRTSGSYNEQFF.